These 32 T cell receptor beta chains share one sample of origin, sequenced in a study of T cells in Graves' hyperthyroidism and ophthalmopathy. The source material, RNA transcripts, was used to amplify TCR beta CDR3 regions. Researchers ran a first-round RT-PCR on the TCR CDR3 using the HTBI primer set. MiXCR, applied by TCRdb to the multiplex PCR reads, yields one record per CDR3 protein. The table lists roughly 710,000 distinct CDR3 sequences, roughly 32% of them singletons. Sequenced material: blood. All receptors derive from a woman aged 40 to 50 with Graves' hyperthyroidism.

The chain carries TRBV12-3 or TRBV12-4 and TRBJ1-1; maybe TRBD1 (5 bases). The V end lost 8 bases, the J end lost 4 bases, and 14 bases lay between the germline ends. CDR3 size: 13 residues. CDR3 protein: CASLEGATTEAFF. The CDR3 bases are TGTGCCAGCTTGGAAGGGGCCACCACTGAAGCTTTCTTT.

A word on this clonotype: This sequence may be a read error, since a much larger clone differs from it by one base. The chain couples TRBV7-9 to TRBJ1-1; D possibly corresponds to TRBD1 (5 bases). Germline lookup yields CDR1 SEHNR and CDR2 FQNEAQ (reference sequence). The ends were cut back, 7 bases at V and 5 bases at J, with 14 bases in the middle. The CDR3 contains 13 residues. This CDR3 is CASNRRGRTEAFF. CDR3 DNA: TGTGCCAGCAACCGACGGGGGAGGACTGAAGCTTTCTTT.

This clonotype has only one observation. A single base separates this from a much larger clone, so it may be a read error. The genes are TRBV10-3 and TRBJ2-7; either TRBD1 or TRBD2 may supply D (5 bases each). The CDR3 runs to 15 residues. CDR1 is ENHRY, CDR2 SYGVKD, per germline. The CDR3 sequence is CASSPRLQGDYERYF. The CDR3 DNA sequence: TGTGCCAGCAGTCCCCGGTTGCAGGGAGACTACGAGCGGTACTTC.

At least ten counts were recorded for this clonotype. The chain is built from TRBV7-2 and TRBJ1-2; the match to TRBD1 covers 7 bases. CDR1 and CDR2 (germline): SGHTA, FQGNSA. J lost 0 bases, V lost 5 bases, and 3 bases had no gene match. This CDR3 is 14 amino acids long. The CDR3 DNA reads TGTGCCAGCAGCACGGGACAGACTAACTATGGCTACACCTTC. Translation: CASSTGQTNYGYTF.

The chain joins TRBV29-1 to TRBJ2-2; D gene unclear. CDR1 SQVTM and CDR2 ANQGSEA come from the germline V gene. The CDR3 length is 11 residues. V lost 1 base and J lost 9, with 6 bases in between. CDR3 coding DNA: TGCAGCGTTGAAGTCGACAGGGAGCTGTTTTTT. This gives the protein CSVEVDRELFF.

The rearrangement uses TRBV28 and TRBJ1-2; D call uncertain. Germline V lookup: CDR1 MDHEN, CDR2 SYDVKM. Trimming removed 5 bases at V and 7 bases at J, with 11 bases between. The CDR3 is 12 residues long. DNA for the CDR3: TGTGCCAGCAGTCCCCGTTGGGTTGGCTACACCTTC. Amino acids: CASSPRWVGYTF.

This clonotype was seen ten or more times. CDR3 region: CSARGFYEQYF. DNA for the CDR3: TGCAGTGCTAGGGGTTTCTACGAGCAGTACTTC. The chain recombines TRBV20-1 with TRBJ2-7; the D is unclear. Germline CDR1 is DFQATT and CDR2 is SNEGSKA (reference sequence). The CDR3 sequence is 11 residues long. V gave up 3 bases and J gave up 3 bases, with 6 bases separating them.

This clonotype was counted at least ten times. The rearrangement links TRBV14 to TRBJ1-4; 7 bases match TRBD1. There are 15 residues in the CDR3. J was trimmed by 8 bases and V by 4 bases; bases with no gene match: 10. From germline, CDR1 is SGHDN and CDR2 FVKESK. CDR3 amino acids: CASSRRQGSREKLFF. CDR3 coding DNA: TGTGCCAGCAGCCGCCGACAGGGATCAAGAGAAAAACTGTTTTTT. Full variable domain (rest looked up from reference TRBV14 and TRBJ1-4): EAGVTQFPSHSVIEKGQTVTLRCDPISGHDNLYWYRRVMGKEIKFLLHFVKESKQDESGMPNNRFLAERTGGTYSTLKVQPAELEDSGVYFCASSRRQGSREKLFFGSGTQLSVL.

For this clonotype: The junction differs from germline at one of its ends, possibly a read error. This sequence joins TRBV6-2 or TRBV6-3 and TRBJ2-7, with TRBD2 matching 11 bases. The CDR3 totals 15 residues. Germline values: CDR1 MNHEY, CDR2 SVGEGT. The CDR3 DNA sequence: TGTGCCAGCAGAGAGACTAGCGGGGAAACCTACGAGCAGTGCTTC. Translation gives CASRETSGETYEQCF.

This clonotype was counted ten times or more. V is TRBV15 and J is TRBJ1-1; D is possibly TRBD1 (6 bases). With 0 bases removed from V and 6 bases from J, the gap between germline ends came to 11 bases. Germline V CDR1 and CDR2: LNHNV, YYDKDF (reference sequence). This CDR3 spans 14 amino acids. Here the CDR3 reads CATSREVGGPEAFF. Here the CDR3 DNA reads TGTGCCACCAGCAGAGAAGTCGGGGGGCCTGAAGCTTTCTTT.

The chain carries TRBV10-3 and TRBJ2-7; 10 nucleotides align to TRBD1. The germline V gene has CDR1 ENHRY and CDR2 SYGVKD. The CDR3 sequence is 14 residues long. The J segment lost 6 bases and the V segment lost 10 bases, leaving 12 bases of the junction unmatched. The CDR3 here is CASSRSGTGVEQYF. In DNA form, the CDR3 reads TGTGCCAGCAGCCGCTCCGGGACAGGGGTCGAGCAGTACTTC.

The sample holds a few counts of this clonotype. This chain joins TRBV5-1 and TRBJ2-7; 9 bases fit TRBD1. V dropped 4 bases and J dropped 5; count of bases not matched to a gene: 7. The V gene's germline CDR1 is SGHRS and CDR2 YFSETQ. The CDR3 contains 14 residues. The CDR3, as DNA: TGCGCCAGCAGCGGGGGACAGGGAATCAACGAGCAGTACTTC. It translates to CASSGGQGINEQYF.

This clonotype was detected once. The chain combines TRBV7-2 with TRBJ1-1; tentatively, D is TRBD1 (5 bases). Per the germline V gene, CDR1 is SGHTA and CDR2 is FQGNSA. Trimming removed 0 bases from V and 4 bases from J, with 12 bases in between. The CDR3 runs 15 residues. The CDR3 bases are TGTGCCAGCAGCTTAGCCGGTAAGGGGACCACTGAAGCTTTCTTT. It encodes CASSLAGKGTTEAFF.

In the case of this clonotype: One junction end disagrees with the germline gene, perhaps due to a read error. J is TRBJ1-1 and V is TRBV25-1; no clear D. The CDR3 spans 14 residues. Germline CDR1 reads MGHDK; CDR2 reads SYGVNS. DNA for the CDR3: TGTACCAGCAGTTCCTCGTTAGGGAACACTGAAGCTTTCTTT. Its translation: CTSSSSLGNTEAFF.

The chain is built from TRBV7-2 and TRBJ2-7, with 7 bases matching TRBD2. Germline assignment: CDR1 SGHTA and CDR2 FQGNSA. Trimming at V came to 6 bases and at J to 2 bases, leaving 10 bases not matched to a gene. This CDR3 is built from 15 residues. In DNA, the CDR3 is TGTGCCAGCAGTTCCGGGACTATTAGTCCCTACGAGCAGTACTTC. Protein sequence: CASSSGTISPYEQYF.

The chain joins TRBV7-2 to TRBJ2-7, with D maybe TRBD2 (5 bases). Per the germline V gene, CDR1 is SGHTA and CDR2 is FQGNSA. Trimming left V 5 bases short and J 3 bases short, with 17 bases between. The CDR3 extends over 15 amino acids. The CDR3 loop reads CASSQQIAQDYEQYF. The CDR3 nucleotides are TGTGCCAGCAGCCAACAAATAGCGCAGGACTACGAGCAGTACTTC.

This chain connects TRBV10-3 to TRBJ1-6; 8 nucleotides agree with TRBD1. The CDR3 has 13 residues. Per germline, CDR1 ENHRY and CDR2 SYGVKD. With V trimmed by 9 bases and J by 6 bases, 4 bases remained unmatched. CDR3 sequence reads: CAIGTGSNSPLHF. In nucleotides, the CDR3 is TGTGCCATAGGGACAGGAAGTAATTCACCCCTCCACTTT.

The chain recombines TRBV7-3 with TRBJ2-5; D unresolved. The ends were cut back, 0 bases at V and 1 base at J, with 3 bases in the middle. The CDR3 loop spans 13 amino acids. The germline V gene encodes CDR1 SGHTA and CDR2 FQGTGA. The CDR3 protein is CASSLTLQETQYF. Written as DNA, the CDR3 is TGTGCCAGCAGCTTAACCCTCCAAGAGACCCAGTACTTC.

As to this clonotype: A read error is possible here, since a much larger clone lies one base away. Written as DNA, the CDR3 is TGTGCCAGCAGCCCTAGTCCCACCGGGGAGCTGTTTTTT. It is translated as CASSPSPTGELFF. The J gene is TRBJ2-2, the V gene TRBV3-1; unclear D gene. The CDR3 consists of 13 residues. Germline values: CDR1 LGHDT, CDR2 YNNKEL (reference sequence). V was cut by 4 bases and J by 4 bases, with 7 bases left in between.

This clonotype has a handful of counts. V and J are TRBV12-3 or TRBV12-4 and TRBJ1-4; D is uncertain. V lost 5 bases and J lost 0, with 10 bases in between. There are 15 residues in the CDR3. The chain's CDR3 is CASSPRRATNEKLFF. The CDR3 region has the DNA TGTGCCAGCAGTCCCCGTAGGGCAACTAATGAAAAACTGTTTTTT.

This sequence joins TRBV2 and TRBJ2-7, with 10 nucleotides matching TRBD2. CDR1 and CDR2 (germline): SNHLY, FYNNEI. This CDR3 is 14 amino acids long. CDR3 region: CAEREGPNDGEQYF. The DNA for the CDR3 is TGTGCTGAGCGGGAGGGCCCGAATGATGGCGAGCAGTACTTC.

This clonotype was recorded a few times. This CDR3 is CASSLVGSGWGVEEQYF. CDR3 DNA: TGTGCCAGCAGCTTAGTGGGTTCTGGATGGGGAGTGGAGGAGCAGTACTTC. This chain links TRBV7-9 with TRBJ2-7; D might be TRBD2 (5 bases). CDR3 size: 17 residues. The germline V and J ends were trimmed by 1 base and 7 bases, with 23 bases remaining between them. Germline V gives CDR1 SEHNR, CDR2 FQNEAQ (reference sequence).

Concerning this clonotype: A much larger clone sits a single nucleotide away, making a read error possible. This chain's CDR3 is CASSATGAEAQYF. Written as DNA, the CDR3 is TGTGCCAGCAGTGCGACAGGGGCAGAGGCCCAGTACTTC. The V gene is TRBV6-1, the J gene TRBJ2-5; 8 nucleotides line up with TRBD1. This CDR3 has 13 residues. Germline loops: CDR1 MNHNS, CDR2 SASEGT.

This clonotype was seen a handful of times. J is TRBJ1-4 and V is TRBV10-3; D gene unclear. The CDR3 runs 14 residues. Germline V CDR1 and CDR2: ENHRY, SYGVKD. Trimming pared 5 bases from V and 5 bases from J, leaving 12 bases between. The CDR3 nucleotides are TGTGCCATCAGTAAGACCACTCAAAATGAAAAACTGTTTTTT. Translated: CAISKTTQNEKLFF.

This clonotype was detected only once. A much bigger clone sits one base away, suggesting this may be a read error. This rearrangement joins TRBV6-5 to TRBJ2-7; possibly TRBD2 for D (7 bases). Germline V gene sequence: CDR1 MNHEY, CDR2 SVGAGI. The CDR3 spans 15 residues. The CDR3 reads CASSYTPRGAYGQYF. The CDR3 bases are TGTGCCAGCAGTTACACGCCCCGGGGGGCCTACGGGCAGTACTTC.

This clonotype was observed at least ten times. The junction shows a germline mismatch at one end, possibly a read error. This chain's CDR3 is CAIEREPGQVSF. The CDR3, as DNA: TGTGCCATCGAACGCGAGCCGGGACAAGTAAGCTTC. The V and J genes are TRBV7-9 and TRBJ2-7; perhaps TRBD1 as D (6 bases). The CDR3 runs to 12 residues. Germline assignment: CDR1 SEHNR and CDR2 FQNEAQ (reference sequence).

In the case of this clonotype: One end of the junction does not line up with germline, which may come from a read error. The chain couples TRBV11-2 to TRBJ2-7, with D perhaps TRBD1 (5 bases). The CDR3 is 12 residues long. The germline V gene has CDR1 SGHAT and CDR2 FQNNGV. CDR3 coding DNA: TGTGCCAGCAGTGCCCTCTCAGGGATCCCAAACTTC. It codes for CASSALSGIPNF.

V gene TRBV6-6 combines with J gene TRBJ2-3; 8 nucleotides align to TRBD1. Germline V gene lookup returns CDR1 MNHNY and CDR2 SVGAGI (reference sequence). The CDR3 has 13 amino acids. Losses at the gene ends were 4 bases for V and 4 bases for J; bases not matched to a gene: 1. The CDR3 DNA follows: TGTGCCAGCAGTTCACAGGGGGCAGATACGCAGTATTTT. This translates into CASSSQGADTQYF.

This clonotype appeared many times. This rearrangement joins TRBV7-8 to TRBJ1-5; 8 positions agree with TRBD1. V lost 5 bases, J lost 1 base, and 4 bases stayed unmatched. CDR3 length: 15 residues. Germline values: CDR1 SGHVS, CDR2 FQNEAQ. The DNA for the CDR3 is TGTGCCAGCAGCCCGGACAGGGCCAGCAATCAGCCCCAGCATTTT. Protein sequence: CASSPDRASNQPQHF.

This clonotype was recorded many times. This chain connects TRBV7-2 to TRBJ1-4, with no clear D. V lost 6 bases and J 5 bases, leaving 10 bases between the germline ends. CDR1 SGHTA and CDR2 FQGNSA come from the germline V gene. CDR3 length: 13 residues. CDR3 protein: CASSDPGNEKLFF. The CDR3 nucleotides read TGTGCCAGCAGTGACCCAGGAAATGAAAAACTGTTTTTT.

The sample holds many counts of this clonotype. The chain uses TRBV24-1 and TRBJ2-2; possible D gene TRBD2, 5 bases. Germline V gene sequence: CDR1 KGHDR, CDR2 SFDVKD. The CDR3 length is 17 residues. V was trimmed by 1 base and J by 0 bases, leaving 11 bases between them. The CDR3 DNA is TGTGCCACCAGTGATTTTTACGCGGGCTCGAACACCGGGGAGCTGTTTTTT. Protein sequence: CATSDFYAGSNTGELFF.

This clonotype has more than one count but fewer than ten. V gene TRBV12-3 or TRBV12-4 combines with J gene TRBJ1-1, with 9 positions matching TRBD1. V lost 4 bases to trimming and J lost 7 bases; unmatched junction nucleotides: 7. The CDR3 consists of 14 residues. The CDR3 DNA reads as TGTGCCAGCAGTTACCGTACAGGGGGCGGTGAAGCTTTCTTT. Residues: CASSYRTGGGEAFF.